These 15 T cell receptor beta chains were all obtained from the same sample, sequenced in a study of CD8 T cells in Susac syndrome. An input of roughly 0.45 to 1 ug of RNA was subjected to reverse transcription using random hexamers. From the immunoSEQ multiplex PCR reads, TCRdb called clonotypes with MiXCR, one entry per CDR3 protein. This repertoire shows about 290,000 distinct CDR3 sequences, 89% found once; its top ten account for approximately 0.18%. Source material: CD8+ T cells from PBMCs. These receptors came from a human donor with multiple sclerosis.

The chain uses TRBV7-9 and TRBJ2-7, with 9 nucleotides matching TRBD1. Germline V gene sequence: CDR1 SEHNR, CDR2 FQNEAQ (reference sequence). The J segment lost 4 bases and the V segment lost 2 bases, leaving 6 bases of the junction unmatched. There are 15 residues in the CDR3. The CDR3 region is CASSLKQGALYEQYF. CDR3 nucleotides: TGTGCCAGCAGCTTAAAACAGGGGGCCTTGTACGAGCAGTACTTC.

The chain joins TRBV4-3 to TRBJ2-6; a weak D match, TRBD1 (6 bases). The CDR3 contains 22 residues. Germline-derived CDR1 and CDR2 are LGHNA and YSLEER. The V end lost 3 bases, the J end lost 0 bases, and 27 bases lay between the germline ends. CDR3 sequence reads: CASSQGTTRLRRWASGANVLTF. CDR3 nucleotide sequence: TGCGCCAGCAGCCAGGGGACAACCAGGCTGAGGAGGTGGGCCTCTGGGGCCAACGTCCTGACTTTC.

This clonotype has just one count. This chain connects TRBV20-1 to TRBJ2-2; D call uncertain. CDR3 size: 13 residues. The germline V and J ends were trimmed by 0 bases and 6 bases, with 8 bases remaining between them. CDR1 and CDR2 from the germline V gene are DFQATT and SNEGSKA (reference sequence). CDR3: CSARDGRSGELFF. CDR3 nucleotide sequence: TGCAGTGCTAGAGACGGTAGATCCGGGGAGCTGTTTTTT.

This rearrangement joins TRBV5-6 to TRBJ2-3; D is possibly TRBD1 or TRBD2 (5 bases each). Germline loops: CDR1 SGHDT, CDR2 YYEEEE. This CDR3 contains 15 residues. V was shortened by 2 bases and J by 7 bases, with 17 bases between the two germline ends. In nucleotides, the CDR3 is TGTGCCAGCAGCTTCCAGCCAACGGGGACCCATACGCAGTATTTT. It codes for CASSFQPTGTHTQYF.

This clonotype was found once. This rearrangement joins TRBV28 to TRBJ1-5; D remains ambiguous. The V end was cut by 6 bases, the J end by 9 bases, with 15 bases between. The germline V gene has CDR1 MDHEN and CDR2 SYDVKM. The CDR3 is 13 amino acids. The CDR3 protein is CASSFNPMAPQHF. CDR3 DNA sequence: TGTGCCAGCAGCTTTAACCCTATGGCGCCCCAGCATTTT.

This sequence joins TRBV28 and TRBJ2-5, with 8 bases fitting TRBD1. This CDR3 comprises 14 residues. CDR1 and CDR2 (germline): MDHEN, SYDVKM. The V segment lost 5 bases and the J segment 1 base; nucleotides outside the gene matches: 3. CDR3: CASSHRGTQETQYF. Written as DNA, the CDR3 is TGTGCCAGCAGTCACAGGGGGACCCAAGAGACCCAGTACTTC. Variable domain in full (rest from reference TRBV28 and TRBJ2-5): DVKVTQSSRYLVKRTGEKVFLECVQDMDHENMFWYRQDPGLGLRLIYFSYDVKMKEKGDIPEGYSVSREKKERFSLILESASTNQTSMYLCASSHRGTQETQYFGPGTRLLVL.

The chain joins TRBV3-1 to TRBJ2-7, with D possibly TRBD2 on 6 matching bases. V was pared by 3 bases and J by 4 bases, with 13 bases between. This CDR3 has 14 residues. Germline V lookup: CDR1 LGHDT, CDR2 YNNKEL (reference sequence). The CDR3 bases are TGTGCCAGCAGCCAGGGACTCGCCGAGTACGAGCAGTACTTC. It codes for CASSQGLAEYEQYF.

The J gene is TRBJ2-7, the V gene TRBV13; 8 nucleotides line up with TRBD1. The CDR3 has 14 amino acids. Losses at the gene ends were 3 bases for V and 3 bases for J; bases not matched to a gene: 4. Germline V gene lookup returns CDR1 PRHDT and CDR2 FYEKMQ (reference sequence). The CDR3 spells CASSFGQGNYEQYF. The CDR3, as DNA: TGTGCCAGCAGCTTTGGACAGGGCAACTACGAGCAGTACTTC.

The chain couples TRBV19 to TRBJ2-1; D call uncertain. CDR1 and CDR2 from the germline V gene are LNHDA and SQIVND (reference sequence). This CDR3 contains 15 residues. The germline V and J ends were trimmed by 9 bases and 0 bases, with 15 bases remaining between them. CDR3 sequence: CASSLGWSSYNEQFF. Written as DNA, the CDR3 is TGTGCCAGCTCCCTTGGGTGGAGCTCCTACAATGAGCAGTTCTTC.

The J gene is TRBJ2-7, the V gene TRBV19; 8 positions agree with TRBD1. The CDR3 loop spans 15 amino acids. The V segment lost 4 bases and the J segment 4 bases; nucleotides outside the gene matches: 9. Germline CDR1 reads LNHDA; CDR2 reads SQIVND (reference sequence). The CDR3 nucleotides are TGTGCCAGTAGTACCGGACAGGGCGTGCGTTACGAGCAGTACTTC. This gives the protein CASSTGQGVRYEQYF.

This chain links TRBV20-1 with TRBJ2-7; TRBD2 aligns across 8 bases. Germline V gives CDR1 DFQATT, CDR2 SNEGSKA (reference sequence). This CDR3 is built from 14 residues. V shed 0 bases, J shed 6 bases, and the junction held 7 bases outside the gene matches. The CDR3 sequence is CSARDEEAGVEQYF. In DNA form, the CDR3 reads TGCAGTGCTAGAGATGAGGAAGCGGGAGTCGAGCAGTACTTC.

The J gene is TRBJ1-1, the V gene TRBV6-5; 8 nucleotides match TRBD1. This CDR3 is 14 amino acids long. Germline loops: CDR1 MNHEY, CDR2 SVGAGI. Trimming removed 2 bases from V and 4 bases from J; junction bases left unmatched: 3. CDR3 sequence: CASSYAGGSTEAFF. The CDR3 DNA reads TGTGCCAGCAGTTACGCAGGGGGCAGCACTGAAGCTTTCTTT.

The chain couples TRBV29-1 to TRBJ1-3; D gene unclear. The CDR3 length is 14 residues. The ends were cut back, 2 bases at V and 4 bases at J, with 12 bases in the middle. CDR1 is SQVTM, CDR2 ANQGSEA, per germline. CDR3 DNA sequence: TGCAGCGTTGAACTCGCGGAGGCGGGAAACACCATATATTTT. As protein: CSVELAEAGNTIYF.

V and J are TRBV12-3 or TRBV12-4 and TRBJ2-3; 8 bases agree with TRBD2. The V and J ends lost 8 bases and 0 bases, in that order; junction bases with no gene match: 7. This CDR3 region has 15 residues. The CDR3 region has the DNA TGTGCCAGCTTAGTAGCGGGGTCTAGCACAGATACGCAGTATTTT. Translation: CASLVAGSSTDTQYF.

The chain uses TRBV2 and TRBJ2-3; TRBD2 is a possible D gene (5 bases). CDR1 is SNHLY, CDR2 FYNNEI, per germline. The CDR3 length is 14 residues. V was clipped by 2 bases and J by 1 base, with 7 bases between them. Written as DNA, the CDR3 is TGTGCCAGCAGTGAACCCGGGGGCACAGATACGCAGTATTTT. Translation gives CASSEPGGTDTQYF.